One sample yielded the 32 T cell receptor beta chains listed below, sequenced in a study of cytomegalovirus exposure and HLA in healthy donors. The PCR had 60 Vbeta and 13 Jbeta primers. This table comes from immunoSEQ multiplex PCR, and its TCRdb copy is limited to in-frame clones, with some not included. The sample records 150,000 to 200,000 clones, approximately 81% being singletons. Sequencing was performed on PBMCs. Receptors were obtained from a woman in her thirties in good health and CMV-seronegative.

As to this clone: The same CDR3 arises from other DNA sequences in this sample as well. The rearrangement joins TRBV5-4 to TRBJ2-1; D remains ambiguous. V was clipped by 2 bases and J by 1 base, with 13 bases between them. Looked up from germline, CDR1 is SGHNT and CDR2 is YYREEE (reference sequence). The CDR3 length is 16 residues. CDR3 residues: CASSFSPRKSYNEQFF. CDR3 nucleotide sequence: TGTGCCAGCAGCTTTTCCCCGCGTAAGTCCTACAATGAGCAGTTCTTC. Based on the CDR3 plus reference TRBV5-4 and TRBJ2-1, the full variable domain is ETGVTQSPTHLIKTRGQQVTLRCSSQSGHNTVSWYQQALGQGPQFIFQYYREEENGRGNFPPRFSGLQFPNYSSELNVNALELDDSALYLCASSFSPRKSYNEQFFGPGTRLTVL.

This rearrangement joins TRBV29-1 to TRBJ1-1; 7 nucleotides agree with TRBD1. Looked up from germline, CDR1 is SQVTM and CDR2 is ANQGSEA. Trimming cost V 7 bases and J 6 bases; bases outside gene matches: 14. The CDR3 is 14 residues long. In DNA form, the CDR3 reads TGCAGCGCCCTAAAGGAGGGGGCTGTGCCTGAAGCTTTCTTT. Its protein is CSALKEGAVPEAFF.

The chain joins TRBV2 to TRBJ2-3; TRBD1 aligns across 9 bases. Germline V gene sequence: CDR1 SNHLY, CDR2 FYNNEI. The CDR3 loop spans 14 amino acids. V lost 10 bases, J lost 2 bases, and 7 bases stayed unmatched. The CDR3: CAIQRDRVTDTQYF. The CDR3 DNA reads TGTGCCATACAACGGGACAGGGTCACAGATACGCAGTATTTT. Filled out from reference TRBV2 and TRBJ2-3, the complete variable domain reads EPEVTQTPSHQVTQMGQEVILRCVPISNHLYFYWYRQILGQKVEFLVSFYNNEISEKSEIFDDQFSVERPDGSNFTLKIRSTKLEDSAMYFCAIQRDRVTDTQYFGPGTRLTVL.

The chain is built from TRBV11-2 and TRBJ1-1, with 11 bases identical to TRBD1. The CDR3 is made up of 14 amino acids. The V and J ends lost 3 bases and 4 bases, in that order; junction bases with no gene match: 1. CDR1 is SGHAT, CDR2 FQNNGV, per germline. This CDR3 reads CASSFGTGGTEAFF. The CDR3 DNA is TGTGCCAGCAGCTTTGGGACAGGGGGCACTGAAGCTTTCTTT.

Only one count was recorded for this clone. Its ends do not fully match the called genes, so a read error is possible. The chain links TRBV28 to TRBJ1-2, with D possibly TRBD1 on 5 matching bases. Germline CDR1 reads MDHEN; CDR2 reads SYDVKM. CDR3 length: 14 amino acids. As DNA, the CDR3 is TGTGCCAGCACGATCGAACGAGGGGACTATGGTTACACCTTC. Amino acids: CASTIERGDYGYTF.

The V and J genes are TRBV28 and TRBJ2-5, with 9 positions matching TRBD1. The CDR3 has 17 amino acids. The germline CDR1 and CDR2 sequences are MDHEN and SYDVKM. V dropped 1 base and J dropped 2; count of bases not matched to a gene: 8. The CDR3 loop reads CASSLSGQGRGQETQYF. CDR3 nucleotides: TGTGCCAGCAGTTTATCTGGACAGGGGAGGGGACAAGAGACCCAGTACTTC.

CDR3: CASSLSGQGETQYF. The DNA of the CDR3 is TGTGCCAGCAGCTTATCGGGTCAGGGGGAGACCCAGTACTTC. The gene calls are TRBV7-2 and TRBJ2-5; D possibly corresponds to TRBD1 (6 bases). There are 14 residues in the CDR3. Germline-derived CDR1 and CDR2 are SGHTA and FQGNSA. Trimming removed 2 bases from V and 5 bases from J, with 12 bases in between.

The CDR3 is CASSIGTDQETQYF. The CDR3 DNA reads TGTGCCAGCAGTATAGGGACAGATCAAGAGACCCAGTACTTC. The V gene is TRBV28, the J gene TRBJ2-5; 7 bases line up with TRBD1. Germline trimming cut 5 bases from V and 2 bases from J; bases unmatched to any gene: 5. Germline lookup yields CDR1 MDHEN and CDR2 SYDVKM. This CDR3 spans 14 amino acids.

This chain uses TRBV11-1 with TRBJ1-1, with TRBD1 matching 9 bases. The CDR3 is 18 residues long. Germline V gives CDR1 SGHAT, CDR2 FQDESV (reference sequence). V lost 1 base and J lost 0; bases outside the gene matches: 9. CDR3 residues: CASSLGQGGFEVNTEAFF. DNA for the CDR3: TGTGCCAGCAGCTTAGGACAGGGGGGATTTGAAGTGAACACTGAAGCTTTCTTT.

This clone was found a few times. CDR3 in amino acids: CASSGDYTGELFF. CDR3 DNA: TGTGCCAGCAGTGGCGACTACACCGGGGAGCTGTTTTTT. The rearrangement uses TRBV2 and TRBJ2-2, with no clear D. V lost 4 bases to trimming and J lost 3 bases, with 6 bases between them. This CDR3 region has 13 residues. Germline V gene data show CDR1 as SNHLY and CDR2 as FYNNEI.

V usage is TRBV6-5 and J usage is TRBJ1-2; TRBD1 matches at 8 bases. Germline V gene sequence: CDR1 MNHEY, CDR2 SVGAGI. The CDR3 length is 13 residues. The trim removed 7 bases at V and 4 bases at J, leaving 5 bases unmatched. The CDR3 DNA reads TGTGCCAGCACCAAAGACAGGGGCTATGGCTACACCTTC. Amino acid sequence: CASTKDRGYGYTF.

This clone was seen a few times. The CDR3 protein is CASSLDRGPYNEQFF. The DNA for the CDR3 is TGCGCCAGCAGCTTGGACCGCGGCCCCTACAATGAGCAGTTCTTC. This sequence joins TRBV5-1 and TRBJ2-1; no definite D call. The CDR3 sequence is 15 residues long. The germline gives CDR1 SGHRS, CDR2 YFSETQ. Deletions cut 0 bases from V and 2 bases from J, with 9 bases between.

J is TRBJ2-5 and V is TRBV5-1; the D gene is possibly TRBD1 (6 bases). Germline V lookup: CDR1 SGHRS, CDR2 YFSETQ. The CDR3 loop spans 17 amino acids. V was trimmed by 0 bases and J by 2 bases, leaving 17 bases between them. Here the CDR3 reads CASSLGKRTDSQETQYF. The CDR3 coding sequence is TGCGCCAGCAGCTTGGGGAAGAGGACAGATAGTCAAGAGACCCAGTACTTC.

This clone was counted a single time. The CDR3 nucleotides are TGTGCCAACAAAAAGGGCGGACAGGGAACGGGCTACACCTTC. This gives the protein CANKKGGQGTGYTF. The rearrangement links TRBV2 to TRBJ1-2; the match to TRBD1 covers 8 bases. Trimming took 10 bases from V and 8 from J; bases not matched to a gene: 15. In germline, CDR1 is SNHLY, CDR2 FYNNEI. The CDR3 extends over 14 amino acids.

The J gene is TRBJ2-1, the V gene TRBV9, with 9 bases lining up with TRBD1. CDR1 is SGDLS and CDR2 is YYNGEE in the germline V gene. The V segment lost 4 bases and the J segment 4 bases; nucleotides outside the gene matches: 6. This CDR3 region has 15 residues. CDR3 in DNA: TGTGCCAGCAGCTCGGGACAGGGAATATACAATGAGCAGTTCTTC. This encodes CASSSGQGIYNEQFF.

CDR3 sequence: CASSIGQASDTQYF. CDR3 DNA: TGTGCCAGTAGTATTGGCCAGGCCTCAGATACGCAGTATTTT. V is TRBV19 and J is TRBJ2-3; the D is unclear. V shed 3 bases and J shed 4 bases, with 11 bases lying between them. The germline V gene has CDR1 LNHDA and CDR2 SQIVND (reference sequence). This CDR3 has 14 residues.

This chain connects TRBV5-1 to TRBJ2-1, with 11 bases lining up with TRBD2. Trimming removed 3 bases from V and 0 bases from J; junction bases left unmatched: 8. Looked up from germline, CDR1 is SGHRS and CDR2 is YFSETQ. This CDR3 comprises 18 residues. As DNA, the CDR3 is TGCGCCAGCAGCTGGGTGAGACTAGCGGGGAGCTCCTACAATGAGCAGTTCTTC. Its translation is CASSWVRLAGSSYNEQFF.

This chain links TRBV10-3 with TRBJ2-2; D possibly corresponds to TRBD1 (6 bases). CDR3 size: 16 residues. The V gene lost 6 bases and the J gene lost 0 bases, with 14 bases spanning the gap. Germline V CDR1 and CDR2: ENHRY, SYGVKD. In DNA, the CDR3 is TGTGCCATCAGCCCGACAGGATCTACGAACACCGGGGAGCTGTTTTTT. It yields the protein CAISPTGSTNTGELFF.

The chain joins TRBV5-1 to TRBJ2-1; 10 nucleotides align to TRBD2. The germline gives CDR1 SGHRS, CDR2 YFSETQ. Trimming took 3 bases from V and 7 from J; bases not matched to a gene: 16. CDR3 size: 18 residues. The CDR3 bases are TGCGCCAGCAGCTCCCTTCTAGGACTAGCGGTGTTTAGGAATGAGCAGTTCTTC. It is translated as CASSSLLGLAVFRNEQFF.

This sequence joins TRBV4-3 and TRBJ1-1, with D perhaps TRBD1 (5 bases). V was pared by 3 bases and J by 4 bases, with 15 bases between. The CDR3 runs to 15 residues. Per the germline V gene, CDR1 is LGHNA and CDR2 is YSLEER. The CDR3 loop is CASSHWGERFTEAFF. The CDR3 bases are TGCGCCAGCAGCCATTGGGGGGAGCGCTTCACTGAAGCTTTCTTT.

The genes are TRBV5-1 and TRBJ1-1; weak D call: TRBD1 (6 bases). Germline V gives CDR1 SGHRS, CDR2 YFSETQ. The CDR3 consists of 15 residues. Deletions cut 3 bases from V and 4 bases from J, with 16 bases between. CDR3 sequence: CASSWGQMGSTEAFF. The CDR3 DNA reads TGCGCCAGCAGCTGGGGGCAAATGGGGAGCACTGAAGCTTTCTTT.

This rearrangement joins TRBV28 to TRBJ2-5; TRBD2 matches 8 bases. In germline, CDR1 is MDHEN, CDR2 SYDVKM. The CDR3 has 13 residues. Trimming at V came to 3 bases and at J to 7 bases, leaving 4 bases not matched to a gene. The CDR3 region is CASSFSGAGTQYF. As DNA, the CDR3 is TGTGCCAGCAGTTTTAGCGGGGCGGGGACCCAGTACTTC.

This chain connects TRBV28 to TRBJ2-1; 8 positions agree with TRBD2. Germline V gene data show CDR1 as MDHEN and CDR2 as SYDVKM. CDR3 length: 15 amino acids. Losses at the gene ends were 7 bases for V and 6 bases for J; bases not matched to a gene: 11. DNA for the CDR3: TGTGCCAGCATTAAAGCGGGAGCGGTGGGCAATGAGCAGTTCTTC. Its translation is CASIKAGAVGNEQFF.

This clone was recorded once. V and J are TRBV2 and TRBJ2-5, with D possibly being TRBD2 (5 bases). Judging by the DNA end, TRBJ2-7 fits better; the J call may be wrong. CDR1 SNHLY and CDR2 FYNNEI come from the germline V gene. The CDR3 covers 14 residues. CDR3 sequence (DNA): TGTGCCAGCAGGCGGGCTTGGGTATCCTACGAGCAGTACTTC. It translates to CASRRAWVSYEQYF.

This chain connects TRBV6-1 to TRBJ1-4; possible D gene TRBD1, 6 bases. The V gene lost 0 bases and the J gene lost 8 bases, with 10 bases spanning the gap. Germline V lookup: CDR1 MNHNS, CDR2 SASEGT. The CDR3 loop spans 14 amino acids. CDR3 amino acids: CASSEAGGHEKLFF. The CDR3 bases are TGTGCCAGCAGTGAAGCTGGGGGCCACGAAAAACTGTTTTTT.

V usage is TRBV29-1 and J usage is TRBJ1-2; D gene unclear. The CDR3 is 11 residues long. The V end lost 5 bases, the J end lost 5 bases, and 9 bases lay between the germline ends. The germline gives CDR1 SQVTM, CDR2 ANQGSEA. The CDR3 protein is CSVTTAYGYTF. In nucleotides, the CDR3 is TGCAGCGTTACAACAGCTTATGGCTACACCTTC. Together with reference TRBV29-1 and TRBJ1-2, the CDR3 gives the full variable domain: SAVISQKPSRDICQRGTSLTIQCQVDSQVTMMFWYRQQPGQSLTLIATANQGSEATYESGFVIDKFPISRPNLTFSTLTVSNMSPEDSSIYLCSVTTAYGYTFGSGTRLTVV.

This clone was seen only once. V usage is TRBV29-1 and J usage is TRBJ2-5; D is perhaps TRBD1 (6 bases). Matching the DNA end better, TRBJ2-7 makes the J call doubtful. The CDR3 has 14 amino acids. Germline CDR1 SQVTM, CDR2 ANQGSEA. CDR3 loop: CSVARQENSYEQYF. CDR3 sequence (DNA): TGCAGCGTTGCACGACAGGAGAATTCCTACGAGCAGTACTTC.

The genes are TRBV2 and TRBJ1-2, with TRBD1 identical over 10 bases. The CDR3 runs 16 residues. CDR1 is SNHLY and CDR2 is FYNNEI in the germline V gene. The V gene end was trimmed by 6 bases and the J gene end by 7 bases; junction bases not matched to a gene: 14. CDR3 residues: CASSSRTGTGVSGYTF. The CDR3 DNA is TGTGCCAGCAGCTCCCGAACCGGGACAGGGGTGAGTGGCTACACCTTC. Based on the CDR3 plus reference TRBV2 and TRBJ1-2, the full variable domain is EPEVTQTPSHQVTQMGQEVILRCVPISNHLYFYWYRQILGQKVEFLVSFYNNEISEKSEIFDDQFSVERPDGSNFTLKIRSTKLEDSAMYFCASSSRTGTGVSGYTFGSGTRLTVV.

The rearrangement links TRBV20-1 to TRBJ2-1, with unresolved D. Trimming removed 0 bases from V and 5 bases from J, with 2 bases in between. CDR3 length: 11 amino acids. Germline values: CDR1 DFQATT, CDR2 SNEGSKA (reference sequence). The CDR3 nucleotides are TGCAGTGCTAGAGATAACAATGAGCAGTTCTTC. As protein: CSARDNNEQFF.

The chain carries TRBV5-6 and TRBJ1-6; D is unclear. Between the trimmed V and J ends, which lost 1 base and 3 bases, there was a span of 5 bases. The V gene's germline CDR1 is SGHDT and CDR2 YYEEEE. The CDR3 runs 14 residues. In DNA, the CDR3 is TGTGCCAGCAGCTTGCCAGACTATAATTCACCCCTCCACTTT. It encodes CASSLPDYNSPLHF.

The chain uses TRBV4-3 and TRBJ2-1, with 11 positions matching TRBD2. The CDR3 spans 17 residues. Germline V lookup: CDR1 LGHNA, CDR2 YSLEER. V lost 0 bases and J lost 4; bases outside the gene matches: 5. CDR3 nucleotides: TGCGCCAGCAGCCAAGATCAGACTAGCGGGAATTACAATGAGCAGTTCTTC. This sequence encodes CASSQDQTSGNYNEQFF.

V usage is TRBV7-2 and J usage is TRBJ2-7, with TRBD2 matching over 11 bases. Germline values: CDR1 SGHTA, CDR2 FQGNSA. The J segment lost 4 bases and the V segment lost 4 bases, leaving 6 bases of the junction unmatched. CDR3 length equals 15 residues. CDR3 residues: CASSSTGLAEYEQYF. CDR3 DNA: TGTGCCAGCAGCTCCACGGGACTAGCGGAATACGAGCAGTACTTC. Together with reference TRBV7-2 and TRBJ2-7, the CDR3 gives the full variable domain: GAGVSQSPSNKVTEKGKDVELRCDPISGHTALYWYRQSLGQGLEFLIYFQGNSAPDKSGLPSDRFSAERTGGSVSTLTIQRTQQEDSAVYLCASSSTGLAEYEQYFGPGTRLTVT.